The 32 T cell receptor beta chains below all came from one sample that was sequenced in a study of blood T cells in healthy people across ages. For the second PCR, which ran for roughly 6 to 12 cycles, a sample-barcoded 5' primer and a J-beta primer mix were used. TCRdb re-analysed the 5' RACE reads in MiXCR, keeping a single row per CDR3 protein. The sample holds 920,000 or so distinct CDR3 sequences, under 45% seen once. Sequenced: blood. Source of these receptors: a woman aged 55-75 years in good health.

This chain connects TRBV15 to TRBJ1-6; D is unclear. Germline CDR1 reads LNHNV; CDR2 reads YYDKDF (reference sequence). Trimming shortened V by 3 bases and J by 9 bases, and 6 bases separated the two germline ends. CDR3 length equals 12 residues. The CDR3 DNA follows: TGTGCCACCAGCAGCCGTGGTTCACCCCTCCACTTT. It is translated as CATSSRGSPLHF.

The rearrangement uses TRBV12-3 or TRBV12-4 and TRBJ2-3; D is undetermined. The V end was cut by 6 bases, the J end by 6 bases, with 13 bases between. CDR3 length equals 13 residues. The CDR3 region has the DNA TGTGCCAGCAGGCCGGGCATTGATGATACGCAGTATTTT. This translates into CASRPGIDDTQYF.

V gene TRBV7-9 combines with J gene TRBJ1-2; D is unclear. In germline, CDR1 is SEHNR, CDR2 FQNEAQ (reference sequence). The V gene lost 2 bases and the J gene lost 8 bases, with 18 bases spanning the gap. The CDR3 is 15 amino acids. In DNA form, the CDR3 reads TGTGCCAGCAGCTTACGCCCAAAGATAGATGTAGGCTACACCTTC. It specifies CASSLRPKIDVGYTF.

The table lists this clonotype with a few counts. This chain connects TRBV15 to TRBJ2-3; D possibly uses TRBD1 or TRBD2 (5 bases each). CDR3 length equals 15 residues. V was cut by 1 base and J by 2 bases, with 10 bases left in between. Germline CDR1 LNHNV, CDR2 YYDKDF (reference sequence). CDR3 residues: CATSRGGTNTDTQYF. The CDR3 DNA reads TGTGCCACCAGCAGAGGAGGGACCAACACAGATACGCAGTATTTT. The variable domain in full, completed from reference TRBV15 and TRBJ2-3, reads DAMVIQNPRYQVTQFGKPVTLSCSQTLNHNVMYWYQQKSSQAPKLLFHYYDKDFNNEADTPDNFQSRRPNTSFCFLDIRSPGLGDTAMYLCATSRGGTNTDTQYFGPGTRLTVL.

The gene calls are TRBV21-1 and TRBJ2-7; the DNA was not compared with TRBD2, the D call given in the table. TRBV21-1 is flagged as a pseudogene. The CDR3 loop spans 15 amino acids. CDR3 DNA sequence: TGTGCCTGCAGCAAATGGGGGGGAGGAGGCTACGAGCAGTACTTC. It codes for CACSKWGGGGYEQYF.

The genes are TRBV3-1 and TRBJ2-7, with D possibly called TRBD1 or TRBD2 (6 bases each). Trimming cost V 1 base and J 0 bases, with 16 bases left between them. The CDR3 is 17 amino acids. CDR1 LGHDT and CDR2 YNNKEL come from the germline V gene (reference sequence). The CDR3 DNA is TGTGCCAGCAGCCAAGCAGTTGGAGGGGGAAGCTCCTACGAGCAGTACTTC. Protein: CASSQAVGGGSSYEQYF.

The chain uses TRBV5-1 and TRBJ2-3, with 9 bases matching TRBD2. CDR3 size: 17 residues. From germline, CDR1 is SGHRS and CDR2 YFSETQ. J gave up 6 bases and V 0 bases, and 11 bases lay outside the gene matches. The CDR3 sequence: CASSLGGFSGSRDTQYF. CDR3 in DNA: TGCGCCAGCAGCTTGGGAGGTTTTAGCGGGAGTCGCGATACGCAGTATTTT.

The V gene is TRBV7-9, the J gene TRBJ2-1, with D tentatively TRBD1 or TRBD2 (6 bases each). Trimming cost V 5 bases and J 4 bases, with 18 bases left between them. Germline CDR1 SEHNR, CDR2 FQNEAQ (reference sequence). The CDR3 loop spans 16 amino acids. As DNA, the CDR3 is TGTGCCAGCAGCCAGGTGTCTGGGGGGCTTTACAATGAGCAGTTCTTC. It is translated as CASSQVSGGLYNEQFF.

This clonotype was found many times. The V call is TRBV20-1, the J call TRBJ2-7; D is unclear. The CDR3 is 13 residues long. The germline V and J ends were trimmed by 3 bases and 2 bases, with 11 bases remaining between them. From germline, CDR1 is DFQATT and CDR2 SNEGSKA (reference sequence). CDR3 nucleotide sequence: TGCAGTGCTAGCCGTCTTGGGGCCTACGAGCAGTACTTC. This sequence encodes CSASRLGAYEQYF.

This sequence joins TRBV20-1 and TRBJ2-5, with D tentatively TRBD2 (5 bases). V was cut by 3 bases and J by 8 bases, with 13 bases left in between. Germline V gives CDR1 DFQATT, CDR2 SNEGSKA (reference sequence). This CDR3 comprises 12 residues. CDR3 sequence: CSASRLPGTQYF. CDR3 coding DNA: TGCAGTGCTAGTCGATTACCGGGAACCCAGTACTTC.

This sequence joins TRBV15 and TRBJ2-7, with D perhaps assigned TRBD1 or TRBD2 (5 bases each). Germline V gene sequence: CDR1 LNHNV, CDR2 YYDKDF (reference sequence). Trimming pared 4 bases from V and 2 bases from J, leaving 18 bases between. CDR3 length: 16 amino acids. In DNA form, the CDR3 reads TGTGCCACCAGCACCTCTGTGGGGACCGGTACCTACGAGCAGTACTTC. It encodes CATSTSVGTGTYEQYF. Full variable domain (remainder filled in from reference TRBV15 and TRBJ2-7): DAMVIQNPRYQVTQFGKPVTLSCSQTLNHNVMYWYQQKSSQAPKLLFHYYDKDFNNEADTPDNFQSRRPNTSFCFLDIRSPGLGDTAMYLCATSTSVGTGTYEQYFGPGTRLTVT.

This clonotype showed up just a few times. The chain combines TRBV6-5 with TRBJ2-1; 10 positions match TRBD1. With 2 bases clipped from V and 5 bases from J, the junction kept 3 bases outside the gene matches. This CDR3 has 15 amino acids. Germline CDR1 MNHEY, CDR2 SVGAGI. CDR3 sequence: CASSYGTGAHNEQFF. CDR3 bases: TGTGCCAGCAGTTACGGGACAGGGGCCCACAATGAGCAGTTCTTC.

J is TRBJ1-1 and V is TRBV6-6; D may be TRBD1 (5 bases). The V and J ends lost 2 bases and 2 bases respectively, with 9 bases between them. Germline CDR1 and CDR2: MNHNY and SVGAGI (reference sequence). The CDR3 totals 14 residues. The chain's CDR3 is CASSYKGFNTEAFF. The CDR3 region has the DNA TGTGCCAGCAGTTACAAGGGGTTCAACACTGAAGCTTTCTTT.

V gene TRBV10-2 combines with J gene TRBJ1-1, with 7 bases fitting TRBD1. Germline CDR1 is WSHSY and CDR2 is SAAADI. The CDR3 contains 13 residues. After removal of 9 bases from V and 5 bases from J, the junction contained 9 bases not matched to a gene. The CDR3, as DNA: TGCGCCAGTGCACAGGGGATTAGAACTGAAGCTTTCTTT. This gives the protein CASAQGIRTEAFF.

This clonotype was observed a few times. The V call is TRBV11-2, the J call TRBJ2-1; D tentatively fits TRBD1 or TRBD2 (5 bases each). The CDR3 covers 17 residues. Germline V lookup: CDR1 SGHAT, CDR2 FQNNGV. The V end was cut by 0 bases, the J end by 1 base, with 13 bases between. This chain's CDR3 is CASSLDTGAVSYNEQFF. DNA of the CDR3: TGTGCCAGCAGCTTAGATACCGGGGCCGTATCCTACAATGAGCAGTTCTTC.

This clonotype was seen many times. This chain links TRBV19 with TRBJ2-5, with a weak D call TRBD1 (7 bases). The CDR3 sequence is 12 residues long. The V end lost 6 bases, the J end lost 11 bases, and 16 bases lay between the germline ends. Germline V gene lookup returns CDR1 LNHDA and CDR2 SQIVND (reference sequence). CDR3 residues: CASRQGSGEQYF. As DNA, the CDR3 is TGTGCCAGTAGACAGGGGTCGGGGGAGCAGTACTTC.

The V call is TRBV15, the J call TRBJ2-7; possible D gene TRBD2, 6 bases. The ends were cut back, 8 bases at V and 7 bases at J, with 27 bases in the middle. Germline V gene sequence: CDR1 LNHNV, CDR2 YYDKDF (reference sequence). The CDR3 has 16 residues. The CDR3 loop reads CATGAPGPGVSNEQYF. The CDR3 DNA reads as TGTGCCACCGGGGCGCCAGGTCCGGGAGTTTCAAATGAGCAGTACTTC. Full variable domain (outside the CDR3, taken from reference TRBV15 and TRBJ2-7): DAMVIQNPRYQVTQFGKPVTLSCSQTLNHNVMYWYQQKSSQAPKLLFHYYDKDFNNEADTPDNFQSRRPNTSFCFLDIRSPGLGDTAMYLCATGAPGPGVSNEQYFGPGTRLTVT.

On this clonotype: One end of the junction fails to match germline, which may point to a read error. The DNA for the CDR3 is TGCGCCAGCAGCCAACGGGAGGCGTCCTACAATGGGCAGTTCTTC. Residues: CASSQREASYNGQFF. J is TRBJ2-1 and V is TRBV4-1; TRBD2 matches at 7 bases. The CDR3 loop spans 15 amino acids. CDR1 is MGHRA, CDR2 YSYEKL, per germline.

The V call is TRBV9, the J call TRBJ2-5; tentative D call: TRBD2 (5 bases). The CDR3 runs 14 residues. Germline lookup yields CDR1 SGDLS and CDR2 YYNGEE. Trimming stripped 0 bases from V and 4 bases from J, with 10 bases between. Here the CDR3 reads CASSVDGERETQYF. CDR3 nucleotide sequence: TGTGCCAGCAGCGTAGATGGGGAGCGAGAGACCCAGTACTTC.

This chain links TRBV7-9 with TRBJ1-4; 7 nucleotides agree with TRBD1. V was pared by 3 bases and J by 0 bases, with 10 bases of the junction left unmatched. Germline-derived CDR1 and CDR2 are SEHNR and FQNEAQ (reference sequence). The CDR3 extends over 18 amino acids. The CDR3: CASSFGQVRLTTNEKLFF. CDR3 DNA: TGTGCCAGCAGCTTCGGACAGGTCCGCTTAACAACTAATGAAAAACTGTTTTTT.

This clonotype has only one observation. The genes are TRBV28 and TRBJ2-1; possibly TRBD2 for D (7 bases). Germline CDR1 MDHEN, CDR2 SYDVKM. V shed 6 bases and J shed 9 bases, with 21 bases lying between them. The CDR3 loop spans 15 amino acids. The CDR3 reads CASSPVRGGVGEQFF. CDR3 bases: TGTGCCAGCAGCCCCGTTAGGGGGGGGGTTGGTGAGCAGTTCTTC.

This clonotype was recorded at least ten times. The chain uses TRBV7-9 and TRBJ2-7; no reliable D call. The V gene's germline CDR1 is SEHNR and CDR2 FQNEAQ (reference sequence). The CDR3 totals 12 residues. V lost 6 bases, J lost 1 base, and 7 bases lay in between. In DNA, the CDR3 is TGTGCCAGCAGGGACGGATCCTACGAGCAGTACTTC. Its protein product is CASRDGSYEQYF.

CDR3 residues: CASSLAPGMNTEAFF. The DNA of the CDR3 is TGCGCCAGCAGCTTGGCCCCAGGGATGAACACTGAAGCTTTCTTT. The V call is TRBV5-1, the J call TRBJ1-1, with TRBD1 as a possible D gene (5 bases). The ends were cut back, 0 bases at V and 0 bases at J, with 9 bases in the middle. Germline-derived CDR1 and CDR2 are SGHRS and YFSETQ. The CDR3 loop spans 15 amino acids.

This clonotype was counted only a few times. The chain combines TRBV7-3 with TRBJ2-2; possibly TRBD1 or TRBD2 for D (5 bases each). Trimming cost V 1 base and J 0 bases, with 6 bases left between them. The germline V gene has CDR1 SGHTA and CDR2 FQGTGA. The CDR3 sequence is 15 residues long. The CDR3 loop reads CASSLKGPNTGELFF. The CDR3 nucleotides read TGTGCCAGCAGCTTAAAGGGACCGAACACCGGGGAGCTGTTTTTT.

Details on this clonotype: One end of the junction is discordant with germline, which a read error may explain. The chain has TRBV29-1 and TRBJ2-1; 13 nucleotides agree with TRBD2. The CDR3 sequence is 17 residues long. CDR1 SQVTM and CDR2 ANQGSEA come from the germline V gene. As DNA, the CDR3 is TGCAGCGTTGCACTAGCGGGAGGGAAGAGCTCCCACAATGAGCAGTTCTTC. Translating it yields CSVALAGGKSSHNEQFF.

The chain joins TRBV4-2 to TRBJ2-5; the match to TRBD2 covers 10 bases. CDR1 and CDR2 (germline): LGHNA, YNFKEQ. With V trimmed by 2 bases and J by 11 bases, 14 bases remained unmatched. The CDR3 totals 16 residues. CDR3 in DNA: TGTGCCAGCAGCCAATCGGGGCTAGCGGGAGAGAATGAGCAGTACTTC. Its protein product is CASSQSGLAGENEQYF.

This clonotype was detected many times. This chain uses TRBV7-9 with TRBJ2-3; D could derive from TRBD1 or TRBD2 (5 bases each). The J call may be incorrect, as the DNA end agrees better with TRBJ2-5. CDR1 and CDR2 (germline): SEHNR, FQNEAQ (reference sequence). The CDR3 extends over 12 amino acids. CDR3 residues: CASSLNGDTQYF. The CDR3 DNA reads TGTGCCAGCAGCTTAAATGGGGACACCCAGTACTTC.

This chain connects TRBV7-9 to TRBJ2-1; unclear D gene. Deletions cut 6 bases from V and 9 bases from J, with 21 bases between. Germline V gene sequence: CDR1 SEHNR, CDR2 FQNEAQ (reference sequence). There are 15 residues in the CDR3. CDR3 in amino acids: CASRGEDQERGEQFF. The CDR3 DNA sequence: TGTGCCAGCAGGGGTGAGGACCAGGAACGCGGTGAGCAGTTCTTC.

The table lists this clonotype with a few counts. As DNA, the CDR3 is TGTGCCTGGGGGGACAGCCTCTACGAGCAGTACTTC. Protein product: CAWGDSLYEQYF. The chain carries TRBV30 and TRBJ2-7, with 7 bases that match TRBD1. The germline V gene encodes CDR1 GTSNPN and CDR2 SVGIG (reference sequence). V shed 5 bases and J 3 bases; nucleotides not matched to a gene: 4. This CDR3 comprises 12 residues. Full variable domain (outside the CDR3, taken from reference TRBV30 and TRBJ2-7): SQTIHQWPATLVQPVGSPLSLECTVEGTSNPNLYWYRQAAGRGLQLLFYSVGIGQISSEVPQNLSASRPQDRQFILSSKKLLLSDSGFYLCAWGDSLYEQYFGPGTRLTVT.

J is TRBJ2-7 and V is TRBV6-5, with 8 bases aligning to TRBD1. J was trimmed by 4 bases and V by 5 bases; bases with no gene match: 10. Per germline, CDR1 MNHEY and CDR2 SVGAGI. The CDR3 sequence is 15 residues long. CDR3 in DNA: TGTGCCAGCAGTATTACCGGGACAGGACGATACGAGCAGTACTTC. As protein: CASSITGTGRYEQYF.

J is TRBJ1-2 and V is TRBV20-1, with 8 nucleotides matching TRBD1. J was trimmed by 5 bases and V by 6 bases; bases with no gene match: 5. Germline CDR1 DFQATT, CDR2 SNEGSKA (reference sequence). There are 12 residues in the CDR3. CDR3: CSASTGVYGYTF. The CDR3 bases are TGCAGTGCCTCGACAGGGGTATATGGCTACACCTTC.

This chain uses TRBV27 with TRBJ2-3; possibly TRBD2 for D (7 bases). Trimming cost V 8 bases and J 8 bases, with 11 bases left between them. CDR1 MNHEY and CDR2 SMNVEV come from the germline V gene (reference sequence). The length of the CDR3 is 11 residues. DNA of the CDR3: TGTGCCAGCGGAGGGGGGGGTACGCAGTATTTT. It translates to CASGGGGTQYF.